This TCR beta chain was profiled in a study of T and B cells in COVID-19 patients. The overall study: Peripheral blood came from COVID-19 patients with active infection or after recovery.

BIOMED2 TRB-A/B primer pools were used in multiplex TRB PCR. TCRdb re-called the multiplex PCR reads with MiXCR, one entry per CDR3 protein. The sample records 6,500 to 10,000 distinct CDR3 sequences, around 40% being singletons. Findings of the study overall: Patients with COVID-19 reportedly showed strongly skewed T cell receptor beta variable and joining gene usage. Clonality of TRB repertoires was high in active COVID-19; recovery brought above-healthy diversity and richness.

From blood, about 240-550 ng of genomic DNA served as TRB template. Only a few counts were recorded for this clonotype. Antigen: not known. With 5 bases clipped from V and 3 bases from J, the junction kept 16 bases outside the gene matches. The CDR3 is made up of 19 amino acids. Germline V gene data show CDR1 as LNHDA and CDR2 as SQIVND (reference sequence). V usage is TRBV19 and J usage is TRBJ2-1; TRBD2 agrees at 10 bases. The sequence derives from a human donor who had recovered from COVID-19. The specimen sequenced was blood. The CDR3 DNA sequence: TGTGCCAGTAGTCTTGGGGGTACCAGCGGGGGGGGAAACTACAATGAGCAGTTCTTC. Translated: CASSLGGTSGGGNYNEQFF. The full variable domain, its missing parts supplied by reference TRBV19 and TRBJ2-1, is DGGITQSPKYLFRKEGQNVTLSCEQNLNHDAMYWYRQDPGQGLRLIYYSQIVNDFQKGDIAEGYSVSREKKESFPLTVTSAQKNPTAFYLCASSLGGTSGGGNYNEQFFGPGTRLTVL.